These 25 T cell receptor beta chains share one sample of origin, sequenced in a study of long-term antiretroviral therapy in people with HIV. This was the immunoSEQ v3.0 assay at survey level. The method was immunoSEQ multiplex PCR; TCRdb's version includes in-frame clones alone and lacks a portion of them. The data show 25,000 to 35,000 clones, roughly 95% seen once. The sequences come from unsorted PBMCs, collected roughly 6.4 years after starting antiretroviral therapy. The origin of the receptors is a man aged 30-40 years with HIV.

The CDR3, as DNA: TGTGCCACCAGCCTAACACAGGGGACTGAAGCTTTCTTT. Its translation: CATSLTQGTEAFF. The gene calls are TRBV15 and TRBJ1-1; 7 bases map to TRBD1. This CDR3 has 13 residues. The trim removed 5 bases at V and 5 bases at J, leaving 5 bases unmatched. Germline V gene data show CDR1 as LNHNV and CDR2 as YYDKDF (reference sequence).

For the CDR3, the DNA is TGTGCCACCAGCAGAGCTGACGGAGCCTACGAGCAGTACTTC. Amino acid sequence: CATSRADGAYEQYF. This chain links TRBV15 with TRBJ2-7; D gene ambiguous. CDR3 size: 14 residues. Germline CDR1 reads LNHNV; CDR2 reads YYDKDF (reference sequence). The ends were cut back, 1 base at V and 2 bases at J, with 9 bases in the middle. The whole variable domain, filled in from reference TRBV15 and TRBJ2-7, reads DAMVIQNPRYQVTQFGKPVTLSCSQTLNHNVMYWYQQKSSQAPKLLFHYYDKDFNNEADTPDNFQSRRPNTSFCFLDIRSPGLGDTAMYLCATSRADGAYEQYFGPGTRLTVT.

V usage is TRBV2 and J usage is TRBJ1-1, with D possibly TRBD1 on 5 matching bases. The CDR3 runs to 15 residues. V was cut by 3 bases and J by 4 bases, with 15 bases left in between. From germline, CDR1 is SNHLY and CDR2 FYNNEI. The CDR3: CASSESPRVGTEAFF. The DNA for the CDR3 is TGTGCCAGCAGTGAGTCTCCCAGGGTCGGCACTGAAGCTTTCTTT.

The chain couples TRBV4-2 to TRBJ1-5, with 7 bases matching TRBD1. The CDR3 loop spans 13 amino acids. Germline CDR1 LGHNA, CDR2 YNFKEQ. The trim removed 4 bases at V and 12 bases at J, leaving 9 bases unmatched. DNA of the CDR3: TGTGCCAGCAGCCGGGACAGTACATGGTACCAGCATTTT. This translates into CASSRDSTWYQHF.

The chain recombines TRBV6-5 with TRBJ1-1, with D uncertain. Germline CDR1 MNHEY, CDR2 SVGAGI. Trimming shortened V by 7 bases and J by 7 bases, and 19 bases separated the two germline ends. The CDR3 covers 14 residues. Here the CDR3 reads CASTQVPRQIEAFF. CDR3 DNA sequence: TGTGCCAGCACTCAGGTCCCTCGGCAGATTGAAGCTTTCTTT.

The V gene is TRBV13, the J gene TRBJ1-1; TRBD1 might be the D (5 bases). Trimming took off 5 bases at V and 8 bases at J, with 12 bases between the two ends. The CDR3 extends over 12 amino acids. Per germline, CDR1 PRHDT and CDR2 FYEKMQ (reference sequence). The CDR3 DNA is TGTGCCAGCAGCCCCTGGACACGAGAAGCTTTCTTT. Protein sequence: CASSPWTREAFF.

V usage is TRBV5-1 and J usage is TRBJ1-2; 8 nucleotides line up with TRBD1. CDR3 size: 13 residues. Trimming took 4 bases from V and 6 from J; bases not matched to a gene: 5. Germline V gives CDR1 SGHRS, CDR2 YFSETQ. CDR3 in amino acids: CASSMTGVDGYTF. The DNA of the CDR3 is TGCGCCAGCAGCATGACAGGGGTAGATGGCTACACCTTC. The full variable domain, with the rest looked up from reference TRBV5-1 and TRBJ1-2, is KAGVTQTPRYLIKTRGQQVTLSCSPISGHRSVSWYQQTPGQGLQFLFEYFSETQRNKGNFPGRFSGRQFSNSRSEMNVSTLELGDSALYLCASSMTGVDGYTFGSGTRLTVV.

J is TRBJ2-1 and V is TRBV4-2; a possible D gene is TRBD1 (7 bases). The CDR3 is 17 residues long. From germline, CDR1 is LGHNA and CDR2 YNFKEQ. Between the trimmed V and J ends, which lost 0 bases and 8 bases, there was a span of 20 bases. The chain's CDR3 is CASSQEHRGLGADEQFF. The CDR3 DNA reads TGTGCCAGCAGCCAAGAGCACAGGGGACTTGGGGCCGATGAGCAGTTCTTC.

Comment on this clone: The junction and the germline gene differ at one end; a read error may be behind it. The rearrangement uses TRBV7-7 and TRBJ1-1, with D unresolved. Per the germline V gene, CDR1 is SSHAT and CDR2 is FNYEAQ (reference sequence). The CDR3 is 13 amino acids. CDR3 DNA sequence: TGTGCTAGCAGCTTAGCTATGGGCACTGAAGCTTTCTTT. Its protein product is CASSLAMGTEAFF.

V usage is TRBV19 and J usage is TRBJ1-3; no reliable D call. V lost 3 bases to trimming and J lost 5 bases, with 5 bases between them. Germline V gene data show CDR1 as LNHDA and CDR2 as SQIVND (reference sequence). The CDR3 has 12 residues. The CDR3 spells CASSIGRNTIYF. CDR3 DNA sequence: TGTGCCAGTAGTATTGGTCGAAACACCATATATTTT.

The chain couples TRBV19 to TRBJ2-6; D possibly uses TRBD1 or TRBD2 (5 bases each). V shed 3 bases and J shed 3 bases, with 15 bases lying between them. This CDR3 has 17 residues. CDR1 LNHDA and CDR2 SQIVND come from the germline V gene (reference sequence). CDR3 residues: CASSIRAGTGGANVLTF. In nucleotides, the CDR3 is TGTGCCAGTAGTATCCGGGCAGGGACGGGTGGGGCCAACGTCCTGACTTTC.

The V and J genes are TRBV19 and TRBJ2-7; D remains ambiguous. Germline CDR1 reads LNHDA; CDR2 reads SQIVND (reference sequence). The CDR3 consists of 13 residues. Trimming stripped 8 bases from V and 2 bases from J, with 13 bases between. The chain's CDR3 is CASGLMGTYEQYF. The CDR3 bases are TGTGCCAGTGGCTTAATGGGGACCTACGAGCAGTACTTC.

The V gene is TRBV7-8, the J gene TRBJ2-7, with D unclear. CDR1 SGHVS and CDR2 FQNEAQ come from the germline V gene. Trimming removed 3 bases from V and 3 bases from J, with 9 bases in between. This CDR3 has 13 amino acids. CDR3 region: CASSFPSNYEQYF. In DNA form, the CDR3 reads TGTGCCAGCAGCTTTCCCTCAAACTACGAGCAGTACTTC.

The gene calls are TRBV19 and TRBJ1-2, with a tentative D call TRBD1 (6 bases). In germline, CDR1 is LNHDA, CDR2 SQIVND (reference sequence). The ends were cut back, 8 bases at V and 8 bases at J, with 15 bases in the middle. This CDR3 has 12 amino acids. DNA for the CDR3: TGTGCCAGTGCAGTACAGGGAGGCGGCTACACCTTC. This gives the protein CASAVQGGGYTF.

The chain carries TRBV4-1 and TRBJ2-3; D remains unclear. This CDR3 is 14 amino acids long. The V gene lost 0 bases and the J gene lost 1 base, with 5 bases spanning the gap. Germline V gene sequence: CDR1 MGHRA, CDR2 YSYEKL. The CDR3 sequence: CASSQEGRTDTQYF. In nucleotides, the CDR3 is TGCGCCAGCAGCCAAGAAGGGCGCACAGATACGCAGTATTTT.

This clone was recorded once. The V call is TRBV11-2, the J call TRBJ2-7; 10 bases align to TRBD2. J was trimmed by 2 bases and V by 5 bases; bases with no gene match: 6. Germline assignment: CDR1 SGHAT and CDR2 FQNNGV. The CDR3 is made up of 15 amino acids. The CDR3 reads CASSIGLAAPYEQYF. The DNA of the CDR3 is TGTGCCAGCAGCATCGGACTAGCGGCCCCCTACGAGCAGTACTTC.

This sequence joins TRBV10-3 and TRBJ1-2; weak D call: TRBD1 (5 bases). The CDR3 covers 14 residues. V was shortened by 2 bases and J by 5 bases, with 12 bases between the two germline ends. Germline V gene data show CDR1 as ENHRY and CDR2 as SYGVKD. CDR3 sequence (DNA): TGTGCCATCAGTGAGGGAACAGGAGTTTATGGCTACACCTTC. Residues: CAISEGTGVYGYTF.

This clone has just one count. The V and J genes are TRBV11-2 and TRBJ2-5, with a tentative D call TRBD1 (6 bases). CDR1 SGHAT and CDR2 FQNNGV come from the germline V gene. CDR3 length equals 15 residues. V lost 3 bases, J lost 1 base, and 12 bases lay in between. The CDR3 loop reads CASSFNRVIQETQYF. DNA for the CDR3: TGTGCCAGCAGCTTTAACAGGGTGATCCAAGAGACCCAGTACTTC. Combining the CDR3 with reference TRBV11-2 and TRBJ2-5 gives the whole variable domain EAGVAQSPRYKIIEKRQSVAFWCNPISGHATLYWYQQILGQGPKLLIQFQNNGVVDDSQLPKDRFSAERLKGVDSTLKIQPAKLEDSAVYLCASSFNRVIQETQYFGPGTRLLVL.

The rearrangement uses TRBV2 and TRBJ1-3; D remains ambiguous. In germline, CDR1 is SNHLY, CDR2 FYNNEI. V lost 3 bases and J 0 bases, leaving 9 bases between the germline ends. The CDR3 extends over 15 amino acids. The CDR3 DNA reads as TGTGCCAGCAGTGAGCAGCTTCTCTCTGGAAACACCATATATTTT. It codes for CASSEQLLSGNTIYF. The full variable domain, its missing parts supplied by reference TRBV2 and TRBJ1-3, is EPEVTQTPSHQVTQMGQEVILRCVPISNHLYFYWYRQILGQKVEFLVSFYNNEISEKSEIFDDQFSVERPDGSNFTLKIRSTKLEDSAMYFCASSEQLLSGNTIYFGEGSWLTVV.

The chain carries TRBV9 and TRBJ2-5; perhaps TRBD2 as D (6 bases). This CDR3 has 14 amino acids. Trimming took off 1 base at V and 5 bases at J, with 12 bases between the two ends. Germline V CDR1 and CDR2: SGDLS, YYNGEE. CDR3 region: CASSVTEGTETQYF. The CDR3 nucleotides are TGTGCCAGCAGCGTAACGGAGGGGACGGAGACCCAGTACTTC.

This chain links TRBV10-3 with TRBJ1-2; a possible D gene is TRBD1 (5 bases). The CDR3 consists of 19 residues. Germline V lookup: CDR1 ENHRY, CDR2 SYGVKD. Trimming took 2 bases from V and 1 from J, leaving 23 bases between them. The CDR3: CAISEVDGQGTLFNYGYTF. CDR3 nucleotides: TGTGCCATCAGTGAGGTAGATGGGCAGGGCACCCTATTTAACTATGGCTACACCTTC.

This sequence joins TRBV1 and TRBJ1-1. TRBV1 is deemed a pseudogene. The CDR3 spans 18 residues. The CDR3 DNA reads as TGCACCAGCAGTAAACCTCACCCAGGGGGGGGGAGCAACACTGAAGCTTTCTTT. This sequence encodes CTSSKPHPGGGSNTEAFF.

The chain recombines TRBV19 with TRBJ1-2; D is ambiguous. With 3 bases removed from V and 6 bases from J, the gap between germline ends came to 8 bases. The CDR3 covers 12 residues. Germline CDR1 LNHDA, CDR2 SQIVND (reference sequence). The CDR3 reads CASSIQRDGYTF. The CDR3, as DNA: TGTGCCAGTAGTATCCAGAGGGATGGCTACACCTTC.

This clone occurred once. The chain has TRBV27 and TRBJ2-2; TRBD2 might be the D (6 bases). V was cut by 2 bases and J by 2 bases, with 9 bases left in between. Germline V gene lookup returns CDR1 MNHEY and CDR2 SMNVEV (reference sequence). CDR3 length: 15 amino acids. The CDR3 DNA follows: TGTGCCAGCAGTTTAATGGGGGGTAACACCGGGGAGCTGTTTTTT. Translating it yields CASSLMGGNTGELFF.

The chain carries TRBV9 and TRBJ2-1; D is perhaps TRBD1 (6 bases). The ends were cut back, 1 base at V and 9 bases at J, with 11 bases in the middle. This CDR3 spans 13 amino acids. CDR1 SGDLS and CDR2 YYNGEE come from the germline V gene. CDR3 sequence reads: CASSVSGGSEQFF. The CDR3, as DNA: TGTGCCAGCAGCGTATCTGGGGGCTCTGAGCAGTTCTTC.